This T cell receptor beta chain is drawn from a study of blood T cell repertoires in COVID-19. How the authors handled the data: How many nucleated cells were present was estimated from reference gene primer amplification. The method was immunoSEQ multiplex PCR; TCRdb's version includes in-frame clones alone and lacks a portion of them. From that table come the V and J calls and clone size; the DNA was used to work out D and trimming. The sample contains 35,000 to 45,000 clones, approximately 80% of which appear only once. The V and J ends lost 0 bases and 4 bases, in that order; junction bases with no gene match: 7. The germline gives CDR1 MGHRA, CDR2 YSYEKL. The CDR3 has 17 residues.

This TCR came from an elderly man with acute or convalescent COVID-19. What was sequenced was peripheral blood. V usage is TRBV4-1 and J usage is TRBJ2-7; the match to TRBD2 covers 12 bases. This CDR3 reads CASSQERGLAGGYEQYF. The CDR3 coding sequence is TGCGCCAGCAGCCAAGAGAGGGGACTAGCGGGTGGTTACGAGCAGTACTTC.